These T cell receptor beta chains were read from a single sample in a study of cytomegalovirus exposure and HLA in healthy donors. The method was immunoSEQ multiplex PCR; TCRdb's version includes in-frame clones alone and lacks a portion of them. Counted here are 100,000 to 150,000 clones, around two thirds occurring once; the ten biggest clones make up approximately 4.3%. Sample: PBMCs. The receptors were sampled from a man in his fifties or sixties in good health and CMV-seropositive. Each CDR3 is given with its conserved first and last residue. Fields, in order: clone size, V gene, J gene, D gene, CDR3 DNA, CDR3 protein. D genes are given only for firm matches. Size is omitted from some rows. Given values are once, few, many or a class for expanded clones.

size: NA
V: TRBV6-5
J: TRBJ2-1
D: NA
DNA: TGTGCCAGCAGCCGGGATCCCTGGAATGAGCAGTTCTTC
CDR3: CASSRDPWNEQFF

size: once
V: TRBV30
J: TRBJ1-1
D: NA
DNA: TGTGCCTGGAGTCAGGGGAACACTGAAGCTTTCTTT
CDR3: CAWSQGNTEAFF

size: NA
V: TRBV5-1
J: TRBJ2-3
D: TRBD2
DNA: TGCGCCAGCAGCTTGGGACGGGGGGGCCGGGGGACAGATACGCAGTATTTT
CDR3: CASSLGRGGRGTDTQYF

size: NA
V: TRBV23-1
J: TRBJ2-6
D: TRBD1
DNA: TGCGCCAACAGATCCGGGACAGGGGGCTCTGGGGCCAACGTCCTGACTTTC
CDR3: CANRSGTGGSGANVLTF

size: NA
V: TRBV27
J: TRBJ2-7
D: NA
DNA: TGTGCCAGCAGTTTATCGAGGCAATCCTACGAGCAGTACTTC
CDR3: CASSLSRQSYEQYF

size: NA
V: TRBV7-2
J: TRBJ2-1
D: TRBD2
DNA: TGTGCCAGCAGCCCCATCCCTAGCGGGGGGGCCTCTGAGCAGTTCTTC
CDR3: CASSPIPSGGASEQFF

size: NA
V: TRBV5-1
J: TRBJ2-3
D: TRBD2
DNA: TGCGCCAGCAGCTTGGCTAGCGGGGGGACATCGCGCACAGATACGCAGTATTTT
CDR3: CASSLASGGTSRTDTQYF

size: NA
V: TRBV28
J: TRBJ2-7
D: TRBD1
DNA: TGTGCCAGCAGTCGAGGACAGGGTATAACCTACGAGCAGTACTTC
CDR3: CASSRGQGITYEQYF

size: NA
V: TRBV11-2
J: TRBJ1-6
D: NA
DNA: TGTGCCAGCAGCTTAGAGGGGAGCATCCTCCACTTT
CDR3: CASSLEGSILHF

size: NA
V: TRBV9
J: TRBJ1-1
D: NA
DNA: TGTGCCAGCAGCGGCAACAGGGAACGGAACACTGAAGCTTTCTTT
CDR3: CASSGNRERNTEAFF

size: NA
V: TRBV29-1
J: TRBJ2-7
D: NA
DNA: TGCAGCGTTGAAGGGGGAGGAGGCGAGCAGTACTTC
CDR3: CSVEGGGGEQYF

size: NA
V: TRBV5-3
J: TRBJ1-1
D: TRBD1
DNA: TGTGCCAGAAGGGCTGGACAGGGGGCAGGATCCACTGAAGCTTTCTTT
CDR3: CARRAGQGAGSTEAFF

size: once
V: TRBV10-3
J: TRBJ2-5
D: TRBD2
DNA: TGTGCCACCTCCATATCGACTAGCGGGGTCCAAGAGACCCAGTACTTC
CDR3: CATSISTSGVQETQYF

size: NA
V: TRBV19
J: TRBJ2-1
D: TRBD2
DNA: TGTGCCAGTAGTATTACCGGGACTAGCGACCACAATGAGCAGTTCTTC
CDR3: CASSITGTSDHNEQFF

size: NA
V: TRBV7-7
J: TRBJ2-2
D: NA
DNA: TGTGCTAGCAGCCCCGACAGAAACACCGGGGAGCTGTTTTTT
CDR3: CASSPDRNTGELFF

size: NA
V: TRBV19
J: TRBJ2-7
D: TRBD1
DNA: TGTGCCAGTAGTATAGCGGGGACAGACGACTACGAGCAGTACTTC
CDR3: CASSIAGTDDYEQYF

size: NA
V: TRBV5-1
J: TRBJ2-2
D: TRBD2
DNA: TGCGCCAGCAGCCCCGGGGGGGCGGGCACCGGGGAGCTGTTTTTT
CDR3: CASSPGGAGTGELFF

size: NA
V: TRBV6-5
J: TRBJ1-3
D: NA
DNA: TGTGCCAGCAGCCAAAGGTGGACAGCCTCGGACACCATATATTTT
CDR3: CASSQRWTASDTIYF

size: NA
V: TRBV2
J: TRBJ2-3
D: NA
DNA: TGTGCCAGCAGTGCATACGGGGGTAACACAGATACGCAGTATTTT
CDR3: CASSAYGGNTDTQYF

size: NA
V: TRBV2
J: TRBJ1-1
D: TRBD1
DNA: TGTGCCAGCAGAGACGACAGGGTTACTGAAGCTTTCTTT
CDR3: CASRDDRVTEAFF

size: NA
V: TRBV7-9
J: TRBJ1-4
D: TRBD1
DNA: TGTGCCAGCACCTTCCGAGGGGGCAATGAAAAACTGTTTTTT
CDR3: CASTFRGGNEKLFF

size: few
V: TRBV13
J: TRBJ2-5
D: NA
DNA: TGTGCCAGCAGCGTTGGAATGGGGGGGCTAGGTGAGACCCAGTACTTC
CDR3: CASSVGMGGLGETQYF

size: NA
V: TRBV5-4
J: TRBJ2-5
D: TRBD1
DNA: TGTGCCAGCAGCTTGGAACTGACAGGGGGCGGCGGGGAGACCCAGTACTTC
CDR3: CASSLELTGGGGETQYF

size: NA
V: TRBV11-2
J: TRBJ1-1
D: NA
DNA: TGTGCCAGCAGGGTCTTCGGGGGGAGCACTGAAGCTTTCTTT
CDR3: CASRVFGGSTEAFF

size: NA
V: TRBV6-1
J: TRBJ2-1
D: TRBD2
DNA: TGTGCCAGCAGTGAGCCTAAGACTAGCGGGTTCTACAATGAGCAGTTCTTC
CDR3: CASSEPKTSGFYNEQFF

size: NA
V: TRBV9
J: TRBJ2-1
D: TRBD2
DNA: TGTGCCAGCAGCTCAGACTGGACTAGCGGGGTGCGTCCGGATGAGCAGTTCTTC
CDR3: CASSSDWTSGVRPDEQFF

size: NA
V: TRBV6-4
J: TRBJ1-6
D: NA
DNA: TGTGCCAGCAGTGTATCAGATAATTCACCCCTCCACTTT
CDR3: CASSVSDNSPLHF

size: NA
V: TRBV18
J: TRBJ2-5
D: NA
DNA: TGTGCCAGCTCACCACAAACTAGTTTGGAGACCCAGTACTTC
CDR3: CASSPQTSLETQYF

size: NA
V: TRBV5-4
J: TRBJ1-1
D: NA
DNA: TGTGCCAGCAGCCGAGACACCGAGAACACTGAAGCTTTCTTT
CDR3: CASSRDTENTEAFF

size: NA
V: TRBV5-1
J: TRBJ2-4
D: TRBD1
DNA: TGCGCCAGCAGCTCGGGACAGGGGCTTCTAGCCAAAAACATTCAGTACTTC
CDR3: CASSSGQGLLAKNIQYF

size: NA
V: TRBV5-1
J: TRBJ2-7
D: TRBD2
DNA: TGCGCCAGCAGCCCGGGACTAGCGGGGGGGCCTTATAGGGAGCAGTACTTC
CDR3: CASSPGLAGGPYREQYF

size: NA
V: TRBV6-5
J: TRBJ1-3
D: TRBD1
DNA: TGTGCCAGCAGACCGACAGGGGTCGGAAACACCATATATTTT
CDR3: CASRPTGVGNTIYF

size: NA
V: TRBV28
J: TRBJ2-5
D: TRBD2
DNA: TGTGCCAGCAGTTCCTTTCTAGCGGGGGCAGAGACCCAGTACTTC
CDR3: CASSSFLAGAETQYF

size: NA
V: TRBV7-9
J: TRBJ1-2
D: NA
DNA: TGTGCCAGCAGTTCTAGCATAGGCAAACTTAAACGCTATGGCTACACCTTC
CDR3: CASSSSIGKLKRYGYTF

size: NA
V: TRBV29-1
J: TRBJ2-1
D: NA
DNA: TGCAGCGTTGAATACAGGGTGATGCCCTACAATGAGCAGTTCTTC
CDR3: CSVEYRVMPYNEQFF

size: many
V: TRBV4-2
J: TRBJ1-5
D: NA
DNA: TGTGCCAGCAGCCAAGATCCGCAGGGGAGATACCAGCCCCAGCATTTT
CDR3: CASSQDPQGRYQPQHF

size: NA
V: TRBV28
J: TRBJ1-2
D: NA
DNA: TGTGCCAGCACCCTAGGAGGTGGCTACACCTTC
CDR3: CASTLGGGYTF

size: NA
V: TRBV7-3
J: TRBJ2-5
D: TRBD1
DNA: TGTGCCAGCAGCTTACAGGGGGTTTTCGGGGAGACCCAGTACTTC
CDR3: CASSLQGVFGETQYF

size: few
V: TRBV14
J: TRBJ2-5
D: TRBD1
DNA: TGTGCCAGCAGCGACAGGGTTCGGGAGACCCAGTACTTC
CDR3: CASSDRVRETQYF

size: NA
V: TRBV30
J: TRBJ2-3
D: TRBD2
DNA: TGTGCCTGGAGTCCACTAGCGGGCTCAAATACGCAGTATTTT
CDR3: CAWSPLAGSNTQYF

size: NA
V: TRBV5-4
J: TRBJ2-3
D: TRBD2
DNA: TGTGCCAGCAGCCGGACTAGCGGGGGGGCGGGAGATACGCAGTATTTT
CDR3: CASSRTSGGAGDTQYF

size: NA
V: TRBV5-6
J: TRBJ1-1
D: NA
DNA: TGTGCCAGCATCCAGTTATATACAGGGAACACTGAAGCTTTCTTT
CDR3: CASIQLYTGNTEAFF

size: NA
V: TRBV4-1
J: TRBJ1-1
D: NA
DNA: TGCGCCAGCAGCCAAGAAGGGAGACCGGGGAACACTGAAGCTTTCTTT
CDR3: CASSQEGRPGNTEAFF

size: few
V: TRBV19
J: TRBJ1-4
D: NA
DNA: TGTGCCAGTAGCGAAGCGTCAACTAATGAAAAACTGTTTTTT
CDR3: CASSEASTNEKLFF

size: NA
V: TRBV11-2
J: TRBJ2-3
D: TRBD1
DNA: TGTGCCAGCAGCTTCACAGGGGGCTGGAGGAGCACAGATACGCAGTATTTT
CDR3: CASSFTGGWRSTDTQYF